The 3 T cell receptor beta chains reported below all come from one sample, sequenced in a study of Tregs in tolerant kidney transplant recipients. The repertoire was sequenced with immunoSEQ multiplex PCR; TCRdb's copy has only in-frame clones and lacks some. The table for this sample gives about 14,000 clones. Recipients received nonmyeloablative bone marrow transplants from related graft donors, with transient mixed chimerism. This material consisted of CD8+ T cells from blood (PBMCs), taken 6 months after the transplant. The receptors stem from a human patient who received a combined kidney and bone marrow transplant. A share of the T cells may be of graft donor origin.

On this clone itself: The observed sequence ends 3 residues before the CDR3 terminus, with the missing tail filled in from the germline J gene. The chain couples TRBV6-1 to TRBJ1-5; TRBD1 matches 10 bases. Per germline, CDR1 MNHNS and CDR2 SASEGT. There are 18 residues in the CDR3. J gave up 0 bases and V 1 base, and 6 bases lay outside the gene matches. This CDR3 reads CASSEVGTGDYSNQPQHF. The sequenced part of the CDR3 DNA is TGTGCCAGCAGTGAAGTAGGGACAGGGGACTATAGCAATCAGCCC.

In the case of this clone: The CDR3 goes on 3 residues after the read ends, and that part is filled in from the germline J gene. Distinct nucleotide sequences in the sample also encode this CDR3. V usage is TRBV7-8 and J usage is TRBJ2-7; 12 bases line up with TRBD2. This CDR3 spans 15 amino acids. Unmatched junction bases numbered 7, after V lost 4 bases and J lost 6 bases. Germline-derived CDR1 and CDR2 are SGHVS and FQNEAQ. The part of the CDR3 DNA that was read is TGTGCCAGCAGCTACCTAGCGGGAGGGCCGGGCGAG. It yields the protein CASSYLAGGPGE. The complete CDR3 protein is CASSYLAGGPGEQYF.

On this clone: The read comes to an end 3 residues before the CDR3 does, leaving the germline J gene to fill in the end. The gene calls are TRBV7-8 and TRBJ2-7, with a weak D call TRBD1 (5 bases). Trimming left V 3 bases short and J 0 bases short, with 18 bases between. The CDR3 is 17 amino acids. Germline V lookup: CDR1 SGHVS, CDR2 FQNEAQ. The CDR3 spells CASSLGPGQPSSYEQYF. CDR3 DNA, as far as it was read: TGTGCCAGCAGCTTGGGGCCAGGGCAGCCGAGCTCCTACGAG.